A single sample is the source of the 11 T cell receptor beta chains below, sequenced in a study of cytomegalovirus exposure and HLA in healthy donors. Both 60 Vbeta primers and 13 Jbeta primers went into the PCR. The method was immunoSEQ multiplex PCR; TCRdb's version includes in-frame clones alone and lacks a portion of them. The sample yields under 250,000 clones, about 80% seen once. Sequencing was carried out using PBMCs. Receptors were obtained from a woman aged 60-70 years in good health and CMV-seropositive.

This clone came up once. The chain carries TRBV4-1 and TRBJ1-3; TRBD1 is a possible D gene (6 bases). Trimming stripped 5 bases from V and 4 bases from J, with 15 bases between. This CDR3 is 15 amino acids long. Germline V CDR1 and CDR2: MGHRA, YSYEKL. The CDR3 sequence is CASSSGAREGNTIYF. CDR3 sequence (DNA): TGCGCCAGCAGCTCAGGGGCTCGAGAAGGAAACACCATATATTTT.

The chain employs TRBV2 and TRBJ2-7; weak D call: TRBD1 (6 bases). This CDR3 is built from 13 residues. Per germline, CDR1 SNHLY and CDR2 FYNNEI. V was trimmed by 11 bases and J by 3 bases, leaving 17 bases between them. CDR3 nucleotide sequence: TGTGCCGGGGGCCCAGACCCCTTCTACGAGCAGTACTTC. Protein: CAGGPDPFYEQYF.

The rearrangement joins TRBV5-4 to TRBJ2-2, with 10 positions matching TRBD1. Germline V gene sequence: CDR1 SGHNT, CDR2 YYREEE (reference sequence). This CDR3 spans 18 amino acids. The ends lost 0 bases at V and 5 bases at J; junction bases unmatched: 10. The CDR3 DNA reads as TGTGCCAGCAGCTTGGGTTACCGGGACAGGGGCCCGACCGGGGAGCTGTTTTTT. Translating gives CASSLGYRDRGPTGELFF.

The rearrangement uses TRBV6-1 and TRBJ2-1; no reliable D call. The CDR3 length is 13 residues. Trimming left V 2 bases short and J 6 bases short, with 8 bases between. The germline V gene has CDR1 MNHNS and CDR2 SASEGT. CDR3 amino acids: CASSEPVINEQFF. The CDR3 bases are TGTGCCAGCAGTGAACCGGTCATCAATGAGCAGTTCTTC.

The genes are TRBV6-5 and TRBJ2-1; possibly TRBD1 for D (6 bases). Germline lookup yields CDR1 MNHEY and CDR2 SVGAGI. The CDR3 is 14 amino acids. Trimming took 8 bases from V and 3 from J, leaving 14 bases between them. CDR3 protein: CASSLRGDYNEQFF. In nucleotides, the CDR3 is TGTGCCAGCTCCCTCAGGGGTGACTACAATGAGCAGTTCTTC.

The chain couples TRBV5-6 to TRBJ1-2, with TRBD1 identical over 11 bases. Trimming at V came to 3 bases and at J to 1 base, leaving 8 bases not matched to a gene. Germline V gene data show CDR1 as SGHDT and CDR2 as YYEEEE. CDR3 length: 17 amino acids. CDR3 residues: CASSSGQGASVNYGYTF. The CDR3 DNA sequence: TGTGCCAGCAGCTCAGGACAGGGGGCGTCCGTTAACTATGGCTACACCTTC.

To note about this clone: This sample includes further DNA sequences coding for the same CDR3. The V call is TRBV6-1, the J call TRBJ1-5; perhaps TRBD1 as D (5 bases). Looked up from germline, CDR1 is MNHNS and CDR2 is SASEGT. V shed 4 bases and J shed 0 bases, with 7 bases lying between them. This CDR3 has 14 residues. CDR3 sequence: CASSGQYSNQPQHF. The CDR3 nucleotides read TGTGCCAGCAGTGGACAGTATAGCAATCAGCCCCAGCATTTT.

The rearrangement uses TRBV7-9 and TRBJ2-2, with no clear D. Germline CDR1 SEHNR, CDR2 FQNEAQ (reference sequence). CDR3 length: 14 residues. Trimming shortened V by 4 bases and J by 4 bases, and 10 bases separated the two germline ends. The CDR3 DNA sequence: TGTGCCAGCAGCTCCTACTCGAGCACCGGGGAGCTGTTTTTT. Translated, it gives CASSSYSSTGELFF. The variable domain in full, with the rest retrieved from reference TRBV7-9 and TRBJ2-2, is DTGVSQNPRHKITKRGQNVTFRCDPISEHNRLYWYRQTLGQGPEFLTYFQNEAQLEKSRLLSDRFSAERPKGSFSTLEIQRTEQGDSAMYLCASSSYSSTGELFFGEGSRLTVL.

V is TRBV9 and J is TRBJ2-1; TRBD2 might be the D (5 bases). Trimming stripped 0 bases from V and 7 bases from J, with 5 bases between. CDR3 length equals 12 residues. Germline assignment: CDR1 SGDLS and CDR2 YYNGEE. The CDR3 region has the DNA TGTGCCAGCAGCGTAGTAGCGAATGAGCAGTTCTTC. Its translation is CASSVVANEQFF. The complete variable domain, with remaining parts taken from reference TRBV9 and TRBJ2-1, reads DSGVTQTPKHLITATGQRVTLRCSPRSGDLSVYWYQQSLDQGLQFLIQYYNGEERAKGNILERFSAQQFPDLHSELNLSSLELGDSALYFCASSVVANEQFFGPGTRLTVL.

CDR3 nucleotides: TGTGCCAGCAGCAAGCGGGAGACCCAGTACTTC. Translating it yields CASSKRETQYF. The chain has TRBV11-2 and TRBJ2-5; TRBD2 might be the D (5 bases). This CDR3 comprises 11 residues. CDR1 and CDR2 (germline): SGHAT, FQNNGV. Trimming cost V 5 bases and J 5 bases, with 6 bases left between them.

The chain employs TRBV7-9 and TRBJ2-7, with D perhaps TRBD1 (5 bases). This CDR3 spans 11 amino acids. V was cut by 3 bases and J by 5 bases, with 5 bases left in between. Germline V CDR1 and CDR2: SEHNR, FQNEAQ (reference sequence). The CDR3: CASSFRDEQYF. The CDR3 DNA reads as TGTGCCAGCAGCTTCAGGGACGAGCAGTACTTC. The entire variable domain, with the rest obtained from reference TRBV7-9 and TRBJ2-7, is as follows: DTGVSQNPRHKITKRGQNVTFRCDPISEHNRLYWYRQTLGQGPEFLTYFQNEAQLEKSRLLSDRFSAERPKGSFSTLEIQRTEQGDSAMYLCASSFRDEQYFGPGTRLTVT.